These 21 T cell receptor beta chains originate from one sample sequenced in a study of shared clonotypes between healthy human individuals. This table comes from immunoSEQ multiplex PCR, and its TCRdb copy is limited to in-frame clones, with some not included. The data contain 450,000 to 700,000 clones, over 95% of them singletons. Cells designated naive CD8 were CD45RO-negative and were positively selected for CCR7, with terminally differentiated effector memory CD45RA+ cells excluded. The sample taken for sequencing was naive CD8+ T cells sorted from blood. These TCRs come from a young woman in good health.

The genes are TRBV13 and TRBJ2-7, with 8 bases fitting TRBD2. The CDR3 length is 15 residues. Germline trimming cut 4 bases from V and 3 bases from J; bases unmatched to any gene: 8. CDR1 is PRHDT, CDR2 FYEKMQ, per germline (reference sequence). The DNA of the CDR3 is TGTGCCAGCAGCTATAATAGCGGGATACTCTACGAGCAGTACTTC. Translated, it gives CASSYNSGILYEQYF.

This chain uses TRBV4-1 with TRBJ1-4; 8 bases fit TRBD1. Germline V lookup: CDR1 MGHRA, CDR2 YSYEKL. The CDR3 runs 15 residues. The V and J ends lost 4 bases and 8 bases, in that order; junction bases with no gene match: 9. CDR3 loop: CASSRGPGQDEKLFF. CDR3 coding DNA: TGCGCCAGCAGCCGTGGACCGGGACAGGACGAAAAACTGTTTTTT.

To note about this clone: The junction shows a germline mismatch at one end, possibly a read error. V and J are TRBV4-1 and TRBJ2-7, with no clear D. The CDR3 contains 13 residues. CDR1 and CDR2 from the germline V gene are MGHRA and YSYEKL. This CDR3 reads CASSQTTSYEQYF. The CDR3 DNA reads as TGTGCCAGCAGCCAAACAACTTCCTACGAGCAGTACTTC.

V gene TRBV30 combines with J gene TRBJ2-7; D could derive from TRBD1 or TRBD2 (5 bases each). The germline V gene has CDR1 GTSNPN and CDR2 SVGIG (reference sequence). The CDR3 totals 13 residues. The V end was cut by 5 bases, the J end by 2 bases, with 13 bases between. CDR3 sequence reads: CAWGTGDTYEQYF. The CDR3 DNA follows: TGTGCCTGGGGGACCGGAGATACCTACGAGCAGTACTTC.

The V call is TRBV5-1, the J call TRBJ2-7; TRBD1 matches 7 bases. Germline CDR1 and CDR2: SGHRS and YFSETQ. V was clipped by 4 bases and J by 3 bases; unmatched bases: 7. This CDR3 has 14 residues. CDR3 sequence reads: CASSPWDRFYEQYF. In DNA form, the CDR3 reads TGCGCCAGCAGCCCATGGGACAGATTCTACGAGCAGTACTTC.

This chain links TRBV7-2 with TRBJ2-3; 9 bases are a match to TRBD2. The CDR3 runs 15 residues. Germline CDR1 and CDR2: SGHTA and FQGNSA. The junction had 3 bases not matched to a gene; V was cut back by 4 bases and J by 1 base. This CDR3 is CASSSIAGGTDTQYF. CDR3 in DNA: TGTGCCAGCAGCTCGATAGCGGGAGGCACAGATACGCAGTATTTT.

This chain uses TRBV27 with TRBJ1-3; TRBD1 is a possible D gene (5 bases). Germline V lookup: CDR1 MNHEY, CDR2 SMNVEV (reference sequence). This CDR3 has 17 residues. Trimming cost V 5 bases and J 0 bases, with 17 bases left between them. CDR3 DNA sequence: TGTGCCAGCAGTCCCAGACCAGGGATCCTCTCTGGAAACACCATATATTTT. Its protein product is CASSPRPGILSGNTIYF.

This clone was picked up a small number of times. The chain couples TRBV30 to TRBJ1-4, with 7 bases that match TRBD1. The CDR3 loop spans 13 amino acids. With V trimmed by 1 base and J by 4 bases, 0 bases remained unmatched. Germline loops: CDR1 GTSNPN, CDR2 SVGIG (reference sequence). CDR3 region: CAWSAGGNEKLFF. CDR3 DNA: TGTGCCTGGAGTGCAGGGGGTAATGAAAAACTGTTTTTT.

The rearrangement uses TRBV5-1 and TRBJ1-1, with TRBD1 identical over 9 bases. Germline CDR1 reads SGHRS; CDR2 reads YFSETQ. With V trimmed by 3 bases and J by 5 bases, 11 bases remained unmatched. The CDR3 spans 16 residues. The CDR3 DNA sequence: TGCGCCAGCAGCTCCTCCGGGACAGGGATGGAAACTGAAGCTTTCTTT. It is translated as CASSSSGTGMETEAFF.

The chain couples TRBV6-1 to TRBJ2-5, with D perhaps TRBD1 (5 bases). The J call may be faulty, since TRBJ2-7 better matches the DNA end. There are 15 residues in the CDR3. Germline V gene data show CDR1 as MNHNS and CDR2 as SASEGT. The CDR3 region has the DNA TGTGCCAGCAGTGAGGAAGTACAGGTAGAGTACGAGCAGTACTTC. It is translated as CASSEEVQVEYEQYF.

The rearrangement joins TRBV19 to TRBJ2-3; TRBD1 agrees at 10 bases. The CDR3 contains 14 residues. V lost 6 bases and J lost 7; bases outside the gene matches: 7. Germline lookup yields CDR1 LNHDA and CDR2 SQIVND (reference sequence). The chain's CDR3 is CASSLGTGEYTQYF. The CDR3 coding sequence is TGTGCCAGTAGCCTCGGGACAGGGGAATATACGCAGTATTTT.

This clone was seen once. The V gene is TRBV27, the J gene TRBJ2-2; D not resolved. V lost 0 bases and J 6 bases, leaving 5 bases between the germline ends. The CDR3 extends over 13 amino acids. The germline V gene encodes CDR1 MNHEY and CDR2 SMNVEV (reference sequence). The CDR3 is CASSLSPAGELFF. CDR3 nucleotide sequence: TGTGCCAGCAGTTTATCTCCCGCCGGGGAGCTGTTTTTT.

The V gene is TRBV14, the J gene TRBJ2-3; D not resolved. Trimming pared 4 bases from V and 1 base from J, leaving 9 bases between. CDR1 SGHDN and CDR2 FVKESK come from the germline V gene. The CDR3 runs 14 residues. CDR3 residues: CASSPPGRTDTQYF. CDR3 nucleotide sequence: TGTGCCAGCAGCCCCCCGGGCCGCACAGATACGCAGTATTTT.

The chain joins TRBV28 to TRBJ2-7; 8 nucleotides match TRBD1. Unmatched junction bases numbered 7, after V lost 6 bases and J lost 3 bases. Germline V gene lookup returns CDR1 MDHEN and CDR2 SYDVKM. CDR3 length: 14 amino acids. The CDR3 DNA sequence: TGTGCCAGCAGCCGGACAGGGACATTCTACGAGCAGTACTTC. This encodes CASSRTGTFYEQYF.

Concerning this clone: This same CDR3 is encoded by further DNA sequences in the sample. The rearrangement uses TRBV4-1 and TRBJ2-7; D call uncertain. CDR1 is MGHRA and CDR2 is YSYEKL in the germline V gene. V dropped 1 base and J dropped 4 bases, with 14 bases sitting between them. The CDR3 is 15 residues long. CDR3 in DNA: TGCGCCAGCAGCCAAGGGGTAGGCCAGCCTTACGAGCAGTACTTC. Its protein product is CASSQGVGQPYEQYF.

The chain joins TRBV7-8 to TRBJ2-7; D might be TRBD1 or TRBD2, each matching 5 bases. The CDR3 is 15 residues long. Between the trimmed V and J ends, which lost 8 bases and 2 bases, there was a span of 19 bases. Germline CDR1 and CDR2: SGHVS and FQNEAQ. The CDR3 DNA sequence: TGTGCCAGCTCTAACGAGCGGCAGGGTGCCTACGAGCAGTACTTC. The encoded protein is CASSNERQGAYEQYF.

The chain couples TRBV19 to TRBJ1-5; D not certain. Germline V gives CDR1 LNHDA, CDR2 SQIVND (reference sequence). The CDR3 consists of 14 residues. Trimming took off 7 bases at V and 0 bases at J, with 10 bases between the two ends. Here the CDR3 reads CASTKHYSNQPQHF. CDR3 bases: TGTGCCAGTACCAAGCATTATAGCAATCAGCCCCAGCATTTT.

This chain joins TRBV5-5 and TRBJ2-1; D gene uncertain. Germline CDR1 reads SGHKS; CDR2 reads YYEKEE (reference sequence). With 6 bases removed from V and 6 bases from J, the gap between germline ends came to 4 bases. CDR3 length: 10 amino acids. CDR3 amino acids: CASTGNEQFF. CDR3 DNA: TGTGCCAGCACGGGCAATGAGCAGTTCTTC.

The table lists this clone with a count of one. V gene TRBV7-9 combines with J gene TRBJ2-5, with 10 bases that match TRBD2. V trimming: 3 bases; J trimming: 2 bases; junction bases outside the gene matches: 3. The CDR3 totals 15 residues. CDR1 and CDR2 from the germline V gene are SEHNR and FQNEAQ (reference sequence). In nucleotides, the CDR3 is TGTGCCAGCAGCTTGCGGACTAGCGGACAAGAGACCCAGTACTTC. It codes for CASSLRTSGQETQYF.

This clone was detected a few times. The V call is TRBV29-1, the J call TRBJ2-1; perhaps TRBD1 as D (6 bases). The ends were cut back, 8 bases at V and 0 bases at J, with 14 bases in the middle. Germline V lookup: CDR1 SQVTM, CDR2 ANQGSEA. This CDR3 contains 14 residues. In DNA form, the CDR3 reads TGCAGCTGTGGGGACATCAACTCCTACAATGAGCAGTTCTTC. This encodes CSCGDINSYNEQFF.

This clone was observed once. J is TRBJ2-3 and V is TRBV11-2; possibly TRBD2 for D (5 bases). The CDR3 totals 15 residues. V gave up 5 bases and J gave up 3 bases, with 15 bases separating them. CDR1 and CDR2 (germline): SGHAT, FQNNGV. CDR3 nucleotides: TGTGCCAGCAGCCCCGCCGGGGAGAGTACAGATACGCAGTATTTT. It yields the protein CASSPAGESTDTQYF. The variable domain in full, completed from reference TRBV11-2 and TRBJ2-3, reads EAGVAQSPRYKIIEKRQSVAFWCNPISGHATLYWYQQILGQGPKLLIQFQNNGVVDDSQLPKDRFSAERLKGVDSTLKIQPAKLEDSAVYLCASSPAGESTDTQYFGPGTRLTVL.